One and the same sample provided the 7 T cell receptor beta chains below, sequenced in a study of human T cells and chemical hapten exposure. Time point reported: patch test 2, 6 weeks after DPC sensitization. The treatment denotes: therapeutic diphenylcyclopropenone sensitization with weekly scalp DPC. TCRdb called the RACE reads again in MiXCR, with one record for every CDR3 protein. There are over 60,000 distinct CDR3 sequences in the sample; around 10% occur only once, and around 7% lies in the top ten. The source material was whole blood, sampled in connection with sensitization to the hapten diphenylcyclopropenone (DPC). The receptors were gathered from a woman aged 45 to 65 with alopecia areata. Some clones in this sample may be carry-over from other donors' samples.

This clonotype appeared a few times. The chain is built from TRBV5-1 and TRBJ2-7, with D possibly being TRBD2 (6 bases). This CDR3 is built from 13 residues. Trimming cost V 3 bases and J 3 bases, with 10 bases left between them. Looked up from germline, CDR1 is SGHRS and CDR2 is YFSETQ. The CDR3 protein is CASSWRDGYEQYF. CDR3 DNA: TGCGCCAGCAGCTGGAGGGACGGCTACGAGCAGTACTTC.

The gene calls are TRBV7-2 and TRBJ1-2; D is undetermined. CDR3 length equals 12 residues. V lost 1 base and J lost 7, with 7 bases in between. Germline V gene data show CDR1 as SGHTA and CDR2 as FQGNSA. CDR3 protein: CASSLEGGGYTF. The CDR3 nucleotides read TGTGCCAGCAGCTTAGAGGGCGGTGGCTACACCTTC. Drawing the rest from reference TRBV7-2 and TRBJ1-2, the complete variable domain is GAGVSQSPSNKVTEKGKDVELRCDPISGHTALYWYRQSLGQGLEFLIYFQGNSAPDKSGLPSDRFSAERTGGSVSTLTIQRTQQEDSAVYLCASSLEGGGYTFGSGTRLTVV.

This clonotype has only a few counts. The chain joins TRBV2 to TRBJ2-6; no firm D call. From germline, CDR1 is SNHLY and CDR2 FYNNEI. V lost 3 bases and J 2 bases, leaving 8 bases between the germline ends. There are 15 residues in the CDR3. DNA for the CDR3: TGTGCCAGCAGTGATTGGGCAGCTGGGGCCAACGTCCTGACTTTC. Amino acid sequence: CASSDWAAGANVLTF.

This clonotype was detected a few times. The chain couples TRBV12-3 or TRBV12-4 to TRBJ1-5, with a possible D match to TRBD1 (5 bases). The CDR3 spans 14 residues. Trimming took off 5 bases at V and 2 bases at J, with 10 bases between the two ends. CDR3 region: CASSQGRGNQPQHF. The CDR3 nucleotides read TGTGCCAGCAGTCAGGGAAGGGGCAATCAGCCCCAGCATTTT.

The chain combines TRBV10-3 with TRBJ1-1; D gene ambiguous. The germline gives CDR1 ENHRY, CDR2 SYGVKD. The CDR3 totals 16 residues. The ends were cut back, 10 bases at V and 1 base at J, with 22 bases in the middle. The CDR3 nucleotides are TGTGCCACGGGATTCAGCGCAGACGGGTCGAACACTGAAGCTTTCTTT. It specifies CATGFSADGSNTEAFF.

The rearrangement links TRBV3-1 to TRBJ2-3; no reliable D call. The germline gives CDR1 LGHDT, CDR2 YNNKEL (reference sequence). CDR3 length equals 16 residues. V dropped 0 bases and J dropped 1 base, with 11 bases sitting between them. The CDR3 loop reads CASSQEGWFGTDTQYF. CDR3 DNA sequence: TGTGCCAGCAGCCAAGAAGGTTGGTTCGGCACAGATACGCAGTATTTT.

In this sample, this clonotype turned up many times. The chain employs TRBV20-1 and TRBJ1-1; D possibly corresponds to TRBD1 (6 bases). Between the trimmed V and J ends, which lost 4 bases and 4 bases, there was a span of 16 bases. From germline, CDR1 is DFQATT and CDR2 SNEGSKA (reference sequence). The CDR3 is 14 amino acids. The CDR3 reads CSATSTGPFTEAFF. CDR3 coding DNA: TGCAGTGCTACCTCGACAGGACCCTTCACTGAAGCTTTCTTT.